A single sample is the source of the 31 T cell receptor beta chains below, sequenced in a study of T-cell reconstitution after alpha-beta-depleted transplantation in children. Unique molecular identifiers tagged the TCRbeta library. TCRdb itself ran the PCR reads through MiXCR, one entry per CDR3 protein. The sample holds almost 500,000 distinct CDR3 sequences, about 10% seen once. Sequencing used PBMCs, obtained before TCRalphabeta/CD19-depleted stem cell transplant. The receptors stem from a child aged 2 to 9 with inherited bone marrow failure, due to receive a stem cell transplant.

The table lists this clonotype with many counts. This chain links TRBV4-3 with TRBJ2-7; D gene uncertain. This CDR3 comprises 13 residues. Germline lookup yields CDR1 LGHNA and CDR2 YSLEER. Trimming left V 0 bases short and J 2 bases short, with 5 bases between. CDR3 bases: TGCGCCAGCAGCCAAGACGGGCCCTACGAGCAGTACTTC. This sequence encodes CASSQDGPYEQYF.

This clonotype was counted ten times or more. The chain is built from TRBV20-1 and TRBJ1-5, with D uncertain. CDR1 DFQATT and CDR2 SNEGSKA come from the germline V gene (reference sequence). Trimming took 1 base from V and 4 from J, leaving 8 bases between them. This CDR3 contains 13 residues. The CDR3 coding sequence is TGCAGTGCTAGAGGGCACCGAAATCAGCCCCAGCATTTT. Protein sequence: CSARGHRNQPQHF.

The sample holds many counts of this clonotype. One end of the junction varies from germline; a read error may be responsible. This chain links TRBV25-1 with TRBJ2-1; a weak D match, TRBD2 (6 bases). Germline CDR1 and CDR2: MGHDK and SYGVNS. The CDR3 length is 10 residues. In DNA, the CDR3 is TGTGCCAGCAAAGAGGAGGGCGTTGTCTTC. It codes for CASKEEGVVF.

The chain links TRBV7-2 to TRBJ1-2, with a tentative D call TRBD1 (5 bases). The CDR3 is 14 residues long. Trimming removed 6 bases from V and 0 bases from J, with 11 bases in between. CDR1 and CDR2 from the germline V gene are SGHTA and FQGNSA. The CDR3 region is CASSIGTANYGYTF. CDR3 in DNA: TGTGCCAGCAGTATCGGGACCGCTAACTATGGCTACACCTTC.

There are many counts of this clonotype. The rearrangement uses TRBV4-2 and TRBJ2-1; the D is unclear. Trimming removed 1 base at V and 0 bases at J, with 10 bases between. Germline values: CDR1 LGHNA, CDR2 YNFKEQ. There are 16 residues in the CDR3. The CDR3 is CASSQVQPSSYNEQFF. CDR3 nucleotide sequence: TGTGCCAGCAGCCAAGTTCAACCTAGCTCCTACAATGAGCAGTTCTTC.

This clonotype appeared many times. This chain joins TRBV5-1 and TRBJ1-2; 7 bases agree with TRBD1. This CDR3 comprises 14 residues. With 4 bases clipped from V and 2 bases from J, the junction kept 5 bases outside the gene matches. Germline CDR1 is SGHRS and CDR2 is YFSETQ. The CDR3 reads CASSPGTDNYGYTF. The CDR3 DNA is TGCGCCAGCAGCCCTGGGACAGACAACTATGGCTACACCTTC.

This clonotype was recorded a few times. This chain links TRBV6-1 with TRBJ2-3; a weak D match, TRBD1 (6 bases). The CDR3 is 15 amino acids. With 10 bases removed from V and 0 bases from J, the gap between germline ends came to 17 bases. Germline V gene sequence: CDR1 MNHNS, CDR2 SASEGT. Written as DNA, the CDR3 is TGTGCCACTGGACAGTCAAGTCCTAGCACAGATACGCAGTATTTT. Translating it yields CATGQSSPSTDTQYF.

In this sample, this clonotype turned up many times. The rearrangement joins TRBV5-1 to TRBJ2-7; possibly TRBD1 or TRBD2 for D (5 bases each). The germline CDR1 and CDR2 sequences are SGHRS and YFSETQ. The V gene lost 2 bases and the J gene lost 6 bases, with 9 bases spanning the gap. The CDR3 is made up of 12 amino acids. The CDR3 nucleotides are TGCGCCAGCAGCTTCGAGGGGTTCGAGCAGTACTTC. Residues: CASSFEGFEQYF. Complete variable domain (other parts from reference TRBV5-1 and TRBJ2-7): KAGVTQTPRYLIKTRGQQVTLSCSPISGHRSVSWYQQTPGQGLQFLFEYFSETQRNKGNFPGRFSGRQFSNSRSEMNVSTLELGDSALYLCASSFEGFEQYFGPGTRLTVT.

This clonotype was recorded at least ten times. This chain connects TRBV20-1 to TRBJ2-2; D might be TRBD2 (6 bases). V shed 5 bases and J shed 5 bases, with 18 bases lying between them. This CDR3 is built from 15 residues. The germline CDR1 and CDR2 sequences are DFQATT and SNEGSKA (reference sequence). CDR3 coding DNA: TGCAGTGCTGGATCCTTCGGGAGTGGGACCGGGGAGCTGTTTTTT. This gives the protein CSAGSFGSGTGELFF.

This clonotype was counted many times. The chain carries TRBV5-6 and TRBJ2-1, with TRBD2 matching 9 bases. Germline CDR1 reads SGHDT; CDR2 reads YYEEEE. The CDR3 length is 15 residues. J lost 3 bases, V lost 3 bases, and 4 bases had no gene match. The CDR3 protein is CASSSLAGRYNEQFF. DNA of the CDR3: TGTGCCAGCAGCTCCCTAGCGGGGCGCTACAATGAGCAGTTCTTC.

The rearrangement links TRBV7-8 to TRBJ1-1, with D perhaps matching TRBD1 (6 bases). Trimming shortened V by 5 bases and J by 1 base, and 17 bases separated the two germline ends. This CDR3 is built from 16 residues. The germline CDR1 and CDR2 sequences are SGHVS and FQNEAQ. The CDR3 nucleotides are TGTGCCAGCAGCGTGTGGTCGGGGGGCGGGAACACTGAAGCTTTCTTT. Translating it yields CASSVWSGGGNTEAFF.

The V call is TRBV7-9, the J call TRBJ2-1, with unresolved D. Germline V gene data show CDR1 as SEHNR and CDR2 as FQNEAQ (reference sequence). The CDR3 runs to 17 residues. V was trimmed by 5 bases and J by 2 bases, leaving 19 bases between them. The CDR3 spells CASSPYRPAWTYNEQFF. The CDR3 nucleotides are TGTGCCAGCAGCCCCTATAGACCCGCATGGACCTACAATGAGCAGTTCTTC.

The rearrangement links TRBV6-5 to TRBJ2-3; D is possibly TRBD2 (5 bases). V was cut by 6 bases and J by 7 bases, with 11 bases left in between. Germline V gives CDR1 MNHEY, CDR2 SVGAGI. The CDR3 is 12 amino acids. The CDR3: CASSPRGYTQYF. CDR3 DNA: TGTGCCAGCAGCCCGAGAGGGTATACGCAGTATTTT.

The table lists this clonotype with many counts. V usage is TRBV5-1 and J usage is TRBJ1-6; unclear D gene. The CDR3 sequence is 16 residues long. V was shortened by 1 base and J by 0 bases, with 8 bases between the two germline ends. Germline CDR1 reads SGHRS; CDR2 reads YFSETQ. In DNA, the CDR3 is TGCGCCAGCAGCTTGATTCAGCTCTCCTATAATTCACCCCTCCACTTT. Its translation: CASSLIQLSYNSPLHF.

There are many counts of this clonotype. CDR3 coding DNA: TGCAGCGTTGAGCCGGGACTAGCGGTCTACGAGCAGTACTTC. It yields the protein CSVEPGLAVYEQYF. The J gene is TRBJ2-7, the V gene TRBV29-1; 11 bases fit TRBD2. The CDR3 has 14 amino acids. CDR1 SQVTM and CDR2 ANQGSEA come from the germline V gene. The V and J ends lost 3 bases and 3 bases, in that order; junction bases with no gene match: 4.

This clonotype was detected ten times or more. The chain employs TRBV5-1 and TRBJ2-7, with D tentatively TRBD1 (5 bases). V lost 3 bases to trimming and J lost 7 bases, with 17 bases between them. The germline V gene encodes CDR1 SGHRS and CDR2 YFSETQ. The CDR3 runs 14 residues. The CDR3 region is CASSSLEGVREQYF. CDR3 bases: TGCGCCAGCAGCTCTTTGGAAGGGGTGAGGGAGCAGTACTTC.

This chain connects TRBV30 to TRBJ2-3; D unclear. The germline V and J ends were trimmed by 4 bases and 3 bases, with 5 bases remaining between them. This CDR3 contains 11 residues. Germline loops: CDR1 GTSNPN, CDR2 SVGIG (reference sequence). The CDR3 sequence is CAWTVTDTQYF. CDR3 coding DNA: TGTGCCTGGACAGTTACAGATACGCAGTATTTT.

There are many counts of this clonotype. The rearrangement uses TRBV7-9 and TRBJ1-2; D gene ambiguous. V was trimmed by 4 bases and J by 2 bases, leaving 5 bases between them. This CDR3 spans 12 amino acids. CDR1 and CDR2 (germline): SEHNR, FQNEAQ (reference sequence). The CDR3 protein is CASSSGNYGYTF. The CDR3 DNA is TGTGCCAGCAGCTCCGGAAACTATGGCTACACCTTC.

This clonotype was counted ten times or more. The CDR3 bases are TGTGCCAGCAGCGGCTCTTTGAGGGTTGATTCCTACAATGAGCAGTTCTTC. Translating gives CASSGSLRVDSYNEQFF. The J gene is TRBJ2-1, the V gene TRBV7-6, with a weak D call TRBD2 (5 bases). Trimming took 5 bases from V and 1 from J, leaving 18 bases between them. The CDR3 totals 17 residues. From germline, CDR1 is SGHVS and CDR2 FNYEAQ.

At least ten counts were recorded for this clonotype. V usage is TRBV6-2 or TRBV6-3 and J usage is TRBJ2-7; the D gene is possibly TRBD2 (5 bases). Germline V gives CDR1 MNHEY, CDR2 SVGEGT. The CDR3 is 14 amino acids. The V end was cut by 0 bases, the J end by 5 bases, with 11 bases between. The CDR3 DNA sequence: TGTGCCAGCAGTTACTCTCGGGGTTTCAACGAGCAGTACTTC. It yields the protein CASSYSRGFNEQYF.

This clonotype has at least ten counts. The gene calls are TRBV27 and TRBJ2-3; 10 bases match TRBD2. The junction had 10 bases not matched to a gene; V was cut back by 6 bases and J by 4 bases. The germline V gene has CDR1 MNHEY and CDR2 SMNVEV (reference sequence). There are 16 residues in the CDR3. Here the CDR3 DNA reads TGTGCCAGCAGCCCCCTTACAGCGGGAGGGGCAGATACGCAGTATTTT. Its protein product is CASSPLTAGGADTQYF.

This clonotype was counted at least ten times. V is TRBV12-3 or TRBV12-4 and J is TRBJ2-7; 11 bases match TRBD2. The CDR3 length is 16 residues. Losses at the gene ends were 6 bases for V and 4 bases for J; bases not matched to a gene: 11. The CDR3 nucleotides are TGTGCCAGCAGGGCGGAGACTAGCGGGAACGTTTACGAGCAGTACTTC. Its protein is CASRAETSGNVYEQYF.

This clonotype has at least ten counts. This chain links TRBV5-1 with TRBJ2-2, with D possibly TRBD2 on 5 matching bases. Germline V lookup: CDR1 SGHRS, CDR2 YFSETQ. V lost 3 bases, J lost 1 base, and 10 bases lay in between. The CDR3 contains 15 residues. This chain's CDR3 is CASSSRAGNTGELFF. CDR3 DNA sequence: TGCGCCAGCAGCTCCCGCGCGGGGAACACCGGGGAGCTGTTTTTT.

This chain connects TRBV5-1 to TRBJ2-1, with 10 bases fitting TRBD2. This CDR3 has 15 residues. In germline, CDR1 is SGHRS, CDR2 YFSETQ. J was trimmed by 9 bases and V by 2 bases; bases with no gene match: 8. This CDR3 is CASSFLSGRAGEQFF. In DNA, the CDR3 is TGCGCCAGCAGCTTCTTAAGCGGGAGGGCCGGTGAGCAGTTCTTC.

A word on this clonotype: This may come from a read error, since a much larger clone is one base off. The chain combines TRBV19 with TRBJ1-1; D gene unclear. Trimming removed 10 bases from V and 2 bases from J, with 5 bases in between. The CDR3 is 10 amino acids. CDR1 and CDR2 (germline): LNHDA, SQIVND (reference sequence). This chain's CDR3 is CATRNTEAFF. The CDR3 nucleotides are TGTGCCACCCGCAACACTGAAGCTTTCTTT.

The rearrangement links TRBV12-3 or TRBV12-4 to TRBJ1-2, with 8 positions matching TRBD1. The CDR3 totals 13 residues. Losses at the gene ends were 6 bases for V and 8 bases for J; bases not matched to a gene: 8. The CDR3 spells CASSRSTGEGYTF. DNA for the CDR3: TGTGCCAGCAGCCGCTCGACAGGGGAAGGCTACACCTTC.

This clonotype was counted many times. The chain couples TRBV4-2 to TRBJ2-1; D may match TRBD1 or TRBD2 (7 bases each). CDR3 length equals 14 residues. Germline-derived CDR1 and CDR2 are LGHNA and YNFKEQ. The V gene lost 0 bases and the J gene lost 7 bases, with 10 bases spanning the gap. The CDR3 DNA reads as TGTGCCAGCAGCCAAGAGCAGGGGGGGAATGAGCAGTTCTTC. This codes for CASSQEQGGNEQFF.

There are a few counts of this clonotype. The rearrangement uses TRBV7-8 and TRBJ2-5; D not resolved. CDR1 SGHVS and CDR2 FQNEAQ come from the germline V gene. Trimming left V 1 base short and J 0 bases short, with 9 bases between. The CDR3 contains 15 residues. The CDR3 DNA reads TGTGCCAGCAGCTTAGAGCTGTGGTACCAAGAGACCCAGTACTTC. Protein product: CASSLELWYQETQYF.

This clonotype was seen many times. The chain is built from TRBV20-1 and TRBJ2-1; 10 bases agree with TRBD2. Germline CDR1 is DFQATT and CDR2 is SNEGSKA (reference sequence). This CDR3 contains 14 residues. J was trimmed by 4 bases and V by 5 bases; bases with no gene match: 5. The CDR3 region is CSALGLAVYNEQFF. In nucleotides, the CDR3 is TGCAGTGCTCTTGGACTAGCGGTATACAATGAGCAGTTCTTC.

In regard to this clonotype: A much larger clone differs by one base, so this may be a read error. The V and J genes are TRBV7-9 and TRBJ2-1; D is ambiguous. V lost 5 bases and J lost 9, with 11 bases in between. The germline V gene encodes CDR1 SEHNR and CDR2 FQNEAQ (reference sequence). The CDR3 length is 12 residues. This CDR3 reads CASSDHLGEQFF. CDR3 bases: TGTGCCAGCAGCGACCACCTGGGTGAGCAGTTCTTC.

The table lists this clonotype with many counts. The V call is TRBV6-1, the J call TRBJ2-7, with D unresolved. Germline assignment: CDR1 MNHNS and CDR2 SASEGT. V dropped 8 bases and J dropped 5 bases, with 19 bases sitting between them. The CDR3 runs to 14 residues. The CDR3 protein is CASRRTGLWNEQYF. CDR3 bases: TGTGCCAGCCGACGGACGGGCCTCTGGAACGAGCAGTACTTC.